Sequencing of this T cell receptor (beta chain) was carried out in a study of blood T cell repertoires in COVID-19. Looking at the study overall: PBMCs, B-cell-depleted T cells, or T cells were the source of the cDNA or gDNA that made up the material.

Enrollment of patients from Seattle took place during active infection, with longitudinal follow-up. Using immunoSEQ multiplex PCR, the repertoire was profiled, and TCRdb retains in-frame clones only, with some absent. The table lists 450,000 or so clones, approximately 90% of them singletons. V shed 0 bases and J 8 bases; nucleotides not matched to a gene: 11. Germline lookup yields CDR1 MNHEY and CDR2 SVGEGT. CDR3 length equals 16 residues. This TCR was recovered from a young man with COVID-19, enrolled during active disease. Sequencing used peripheral blood. V usage is TRBV6-2 or TRBV6-3 and J usage is TRBJ1-2; 8 bases line up with TRBD1. This CDR3 reads CASSYSPGGHSEGYTF. For the CDR3, the DNA is TGTGCCAGCAGTTACTCACCAGGGGGCCATAGCGAGGGCTACACCTTC.